The entry below describes one T cell receptor (beta chain). Its antigen is unidentified. The data belong to a study of T cell responses to AZD1222 COVID-19 vaccine. Study-wide points: Two AZD1222 doses significantly raised spike-specific TCR breadth and depth over controls. Every sample of the repertoires postdated the peak T cell response. Mostly white British, mostly female donors; authors suggested clonal diversity may be underestimated.

Second doses at about 4 or about 12 weeks were pooled. Repertoires were generated with immunoSEQ multiplex PCR, while TCRdb's copy carries only in-frame clones and drops some. Of some 94,000 clones in the sample, about nine tenths were seen once. Germline assignment: CDR1 SGDLS and CDR2 YYNGEE. The CDR3 length is 15 residues. V was clipped by 0 bases and J by 7 bases, with 17 bases between them. The receptor was isolated from an adult who received the AZD1222 COVID-19 vaccine. This chain uses TRBV9 with TRBJ2-7, with D tentatively TRBD1 (7 bases). Specimen: peripheral blood, collected 28 days after the second AZD1222 dose. CDR3 region: CASSVAGGTVWEQYF. For the CDR3, the DNA is TGTGCCAGCAGCGTAGCAGGGGGGACTGTCTGGGAGCAGTACTTC.